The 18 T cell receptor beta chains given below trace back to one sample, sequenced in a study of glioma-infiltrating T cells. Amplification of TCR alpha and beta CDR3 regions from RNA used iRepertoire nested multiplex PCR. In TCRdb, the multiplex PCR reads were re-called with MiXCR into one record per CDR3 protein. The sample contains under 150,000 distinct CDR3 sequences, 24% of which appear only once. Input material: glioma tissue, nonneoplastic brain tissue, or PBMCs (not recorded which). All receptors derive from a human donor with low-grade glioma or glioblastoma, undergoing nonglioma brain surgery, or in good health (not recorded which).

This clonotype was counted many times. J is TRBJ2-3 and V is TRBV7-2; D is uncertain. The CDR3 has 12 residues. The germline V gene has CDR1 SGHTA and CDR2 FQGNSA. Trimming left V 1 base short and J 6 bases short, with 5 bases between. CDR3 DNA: TGTGCCAGCAGCTTAGGAATGGATACGCAGTATTTT. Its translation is CASSLGMDTQYF.

CDR3 in amino acids: CASSYADMNTEAFF. CDR3 DNA sequence: TGTGCCAGCAGTTACGCGGACATGAACACTGAAGCTTTCTTT. The chain joins TRBV6-1 to TRBJ1-1, with TRBD1 as a possible D gene (5 bases). The CDR3 loop spans 14 amino acids. Germline CDR1 and CDR2: MNHNS and SASEGT. The V and J ends lost 5 bases and 0 bases respectively, with 10 bases between them.

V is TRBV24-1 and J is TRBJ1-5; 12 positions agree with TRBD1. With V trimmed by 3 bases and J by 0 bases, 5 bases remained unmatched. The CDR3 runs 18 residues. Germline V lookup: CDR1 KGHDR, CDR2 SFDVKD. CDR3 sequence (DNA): TGTGCCACCAGTGATCCCGGGACAGGGGGCGGTAGCAATCAGCCCCAGCATTTT. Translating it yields CATSDPGTGGGSNQPQHF.

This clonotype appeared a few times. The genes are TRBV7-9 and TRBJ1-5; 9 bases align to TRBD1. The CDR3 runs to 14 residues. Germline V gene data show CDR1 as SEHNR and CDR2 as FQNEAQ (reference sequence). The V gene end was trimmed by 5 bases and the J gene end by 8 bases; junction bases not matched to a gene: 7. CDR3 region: CASSQTGGVEPQHF. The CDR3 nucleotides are TGTGCCAGCAGCCAGACAGGGGGGGTAGAGCCCCAGCATTTT.

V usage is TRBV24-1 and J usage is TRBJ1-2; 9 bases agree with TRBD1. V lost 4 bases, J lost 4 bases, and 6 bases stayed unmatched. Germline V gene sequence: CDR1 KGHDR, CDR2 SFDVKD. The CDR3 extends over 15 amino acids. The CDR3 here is CATSDLGQGGYGYTF. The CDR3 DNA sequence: TGTGCCACCAGTGACTTGGGACAGGGTGGCTATGGCTACACCTTC.

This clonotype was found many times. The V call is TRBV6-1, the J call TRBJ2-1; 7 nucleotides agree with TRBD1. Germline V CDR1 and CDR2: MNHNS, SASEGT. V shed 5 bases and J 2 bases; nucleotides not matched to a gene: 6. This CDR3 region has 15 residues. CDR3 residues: CASSRRQGTYNEQFF. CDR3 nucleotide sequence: TGTGCCAGCAGTAGAAGACAGGGCACCTACAATGAGCAGTTCTTC.

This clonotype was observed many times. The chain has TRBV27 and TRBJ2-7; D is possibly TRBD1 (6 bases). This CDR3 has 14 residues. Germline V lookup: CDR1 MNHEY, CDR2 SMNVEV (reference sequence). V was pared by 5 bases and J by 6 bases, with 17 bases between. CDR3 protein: CASSPRRGSGEQYV. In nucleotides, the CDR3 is TGTGCCAGCAGTCCCCGCAGGGGCTCCGGCGAGCAGTACGTC.

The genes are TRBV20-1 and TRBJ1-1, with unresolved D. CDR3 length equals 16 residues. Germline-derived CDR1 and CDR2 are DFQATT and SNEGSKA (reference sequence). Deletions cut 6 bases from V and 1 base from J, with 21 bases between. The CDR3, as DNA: TGCAGTGCAAATGACCAGGAGGCCACCGGGAACACTGAAGCTTTCTTT. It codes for CSANDQEATGNTEAFF.

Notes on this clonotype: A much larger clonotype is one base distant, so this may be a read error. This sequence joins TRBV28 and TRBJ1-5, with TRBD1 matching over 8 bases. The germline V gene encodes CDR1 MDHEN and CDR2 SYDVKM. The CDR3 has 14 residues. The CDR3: CATRQGSINQHQHF. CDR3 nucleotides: TGTGCCACCAGACAGGGGTCAATCAATCAGCACCAGCATTTT.

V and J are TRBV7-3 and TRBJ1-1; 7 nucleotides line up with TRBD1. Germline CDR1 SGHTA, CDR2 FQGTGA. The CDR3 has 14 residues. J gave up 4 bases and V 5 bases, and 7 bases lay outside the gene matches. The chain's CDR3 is CASSAGGEGTEAFF. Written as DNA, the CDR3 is TGTGCCAGCAGCGCAGGGGGGGAGGGCACTGAAGCTTTCTTT.

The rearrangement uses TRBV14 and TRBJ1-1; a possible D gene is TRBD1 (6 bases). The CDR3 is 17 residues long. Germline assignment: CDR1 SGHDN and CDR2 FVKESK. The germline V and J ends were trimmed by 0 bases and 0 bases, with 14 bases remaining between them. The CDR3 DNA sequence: TGTGCCAGCAGCCAAGATTTAGGACAGCCCATGAACACTGAAGCTTTCTTT. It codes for CASSQDLGQPMNTEAFF.

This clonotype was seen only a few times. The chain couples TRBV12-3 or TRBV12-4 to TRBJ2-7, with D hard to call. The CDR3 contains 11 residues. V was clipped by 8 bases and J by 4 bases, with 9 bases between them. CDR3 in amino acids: CASPNPYEQYV. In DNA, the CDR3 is TGTGCCAGCCCTAACCCATACGAGCAGTACGTC.

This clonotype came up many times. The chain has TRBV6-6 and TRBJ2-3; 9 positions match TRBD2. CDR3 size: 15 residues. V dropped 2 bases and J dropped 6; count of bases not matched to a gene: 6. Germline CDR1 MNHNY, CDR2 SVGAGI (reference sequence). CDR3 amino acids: CASSYPSGGPDTQYF. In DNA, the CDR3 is TGTGCCAGCAGTTACCCCAGCGGGGGGCCCGATACGCAGTATTTT.

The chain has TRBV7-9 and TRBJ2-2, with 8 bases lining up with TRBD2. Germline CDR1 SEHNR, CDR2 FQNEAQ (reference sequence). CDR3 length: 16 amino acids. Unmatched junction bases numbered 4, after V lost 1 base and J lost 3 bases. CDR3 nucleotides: TGTGCCAGCAGCTTAGAAGCGGGGGCCTACACCGGGGAGCTGTTTTTT. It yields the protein CASSLEAGAYTGELFF.

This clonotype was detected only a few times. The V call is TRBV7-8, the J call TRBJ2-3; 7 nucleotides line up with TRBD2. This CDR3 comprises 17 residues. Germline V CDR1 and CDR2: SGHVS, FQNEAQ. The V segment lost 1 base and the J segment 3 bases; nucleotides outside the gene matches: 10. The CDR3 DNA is TGTGCCAGCAGCTTAGGTTTTGGAAGCGGGGCTACAGATACGCAGTATTTT. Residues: CASSLGFGSGATDTQYF.

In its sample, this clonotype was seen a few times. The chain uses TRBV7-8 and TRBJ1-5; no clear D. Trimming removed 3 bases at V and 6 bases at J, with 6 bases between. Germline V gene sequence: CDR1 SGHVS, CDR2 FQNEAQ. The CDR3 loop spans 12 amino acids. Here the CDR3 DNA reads TGTGCCAGCAGCTTTTACCTTCAGCCCCAGCATTTT. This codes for CASSFYLQPQHF.

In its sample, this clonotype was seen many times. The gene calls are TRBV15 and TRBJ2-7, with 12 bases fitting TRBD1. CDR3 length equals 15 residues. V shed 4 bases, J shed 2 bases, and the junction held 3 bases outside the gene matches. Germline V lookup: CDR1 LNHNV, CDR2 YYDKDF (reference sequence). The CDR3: CATSKGTGGPYEQYV. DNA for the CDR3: TGTGCCACCAGCAAGGGGACAGGGGGCCCCTACGAGCAGTACGTC.

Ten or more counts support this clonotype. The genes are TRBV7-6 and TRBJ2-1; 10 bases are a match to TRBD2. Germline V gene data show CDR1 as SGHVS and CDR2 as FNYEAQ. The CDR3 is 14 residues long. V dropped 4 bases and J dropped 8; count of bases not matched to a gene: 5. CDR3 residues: CASSSSGGTDEQFF. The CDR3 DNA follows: TGTGCCAGCAGCTCTAGCGGGGGAACGGATGAGCAGTTCTTC. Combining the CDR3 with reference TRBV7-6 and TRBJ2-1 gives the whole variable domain GAGVSQSPRYKVTKRGQDVALRCDPISGHVSLYWYRQALGQGPEFLTYFNYEAQQDKSGLPNDRFSAERPEGSISTLTIQRTEQRDSAMYRCASSSSGGTDEQFFGPGTRLTVL.